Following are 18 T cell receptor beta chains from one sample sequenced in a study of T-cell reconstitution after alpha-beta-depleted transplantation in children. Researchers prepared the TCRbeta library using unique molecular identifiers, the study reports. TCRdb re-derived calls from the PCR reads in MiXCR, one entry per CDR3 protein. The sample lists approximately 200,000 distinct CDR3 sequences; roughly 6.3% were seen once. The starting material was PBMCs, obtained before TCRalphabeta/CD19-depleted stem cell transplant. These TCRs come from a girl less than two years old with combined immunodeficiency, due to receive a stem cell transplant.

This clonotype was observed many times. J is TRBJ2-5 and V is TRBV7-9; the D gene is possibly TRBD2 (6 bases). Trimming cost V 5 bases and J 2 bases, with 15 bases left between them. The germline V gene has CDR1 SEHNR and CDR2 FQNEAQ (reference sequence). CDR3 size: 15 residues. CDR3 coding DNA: TGTGCCAGCAGCCATGCCGGGACTGTTCAAGAGACCCAGTACTTC. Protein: CASSHAGTVQETQYF.

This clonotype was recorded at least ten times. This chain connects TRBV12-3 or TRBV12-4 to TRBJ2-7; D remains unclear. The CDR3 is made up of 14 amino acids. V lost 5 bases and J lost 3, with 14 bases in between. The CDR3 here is CASSPSTLLYEQYF. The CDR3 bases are TGTGCCAGCAGTCCCTCGACCCTCCTCTACGAGCAGTACTTC.

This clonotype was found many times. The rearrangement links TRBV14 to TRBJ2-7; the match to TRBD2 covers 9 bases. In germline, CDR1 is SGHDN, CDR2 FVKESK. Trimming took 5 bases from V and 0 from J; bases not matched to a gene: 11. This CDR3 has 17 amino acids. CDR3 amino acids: CASSSWTQAGGSYEQYF. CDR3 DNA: TGTGCCAGCAGCTCGTGGACCCAAGCGGGGGGCTCCTACGAGCAGTACTTC.

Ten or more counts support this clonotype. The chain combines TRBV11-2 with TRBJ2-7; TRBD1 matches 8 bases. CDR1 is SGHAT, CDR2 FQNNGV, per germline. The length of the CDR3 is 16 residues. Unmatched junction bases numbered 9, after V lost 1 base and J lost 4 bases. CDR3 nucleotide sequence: TGTGCCAGCAGCTTAGTCCCCGGGACAGGCGGTTACGAGCAGTACTTC. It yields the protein CASSLVPGTGGYEQYF.

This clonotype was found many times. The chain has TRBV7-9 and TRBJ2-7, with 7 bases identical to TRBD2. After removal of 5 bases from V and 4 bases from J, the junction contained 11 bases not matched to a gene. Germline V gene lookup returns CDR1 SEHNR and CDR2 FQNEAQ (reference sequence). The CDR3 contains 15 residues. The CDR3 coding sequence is TGTGCCAGCAGCCACTGGCGGGAGATCTCTTACGAGCAGTACTTC. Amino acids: CASSHWREISYEQYF.

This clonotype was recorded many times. CDR3 residues: CSASPGLAGAMQFF. CDR3 sequence (DNA): TGCAGTGCTAGCCCAGGACTAGCGGGAGCTATGCAGTTCTTC. The gene calls are TRBV20-1 and TRBJ2-1; TRBD2 agrees at 13 bases. Trimming removed 3 bases from V and 12 bases from J; junction bases left unmatched: 8. Germline V gene data show CDR1 as DFQATT and CDR2 as SNEGSKA (reference sequence). The CDR3 contains 14 residues.

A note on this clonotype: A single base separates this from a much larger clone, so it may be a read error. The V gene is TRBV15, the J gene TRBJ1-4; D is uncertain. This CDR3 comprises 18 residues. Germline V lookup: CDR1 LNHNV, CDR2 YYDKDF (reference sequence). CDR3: CATSRSVREAPTNKKLFF. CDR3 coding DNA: TGTGCCACCAGCAGGAGCGTAAGGGAGGCCCCAACTAATAAAAAACTGTTTTTT.

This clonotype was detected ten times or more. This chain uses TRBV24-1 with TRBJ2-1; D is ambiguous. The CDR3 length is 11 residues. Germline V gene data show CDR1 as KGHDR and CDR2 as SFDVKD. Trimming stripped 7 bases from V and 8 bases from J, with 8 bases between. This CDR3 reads CATSDEDEQFF. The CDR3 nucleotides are TGTGCCACCAGCGACGAGGATGAGCAGTTCTTC.

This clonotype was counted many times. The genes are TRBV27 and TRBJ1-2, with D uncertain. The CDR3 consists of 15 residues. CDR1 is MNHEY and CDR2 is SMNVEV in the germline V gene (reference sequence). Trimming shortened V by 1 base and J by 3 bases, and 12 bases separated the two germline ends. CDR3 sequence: CASSLFWGSDYGYTF. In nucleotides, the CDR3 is TGTGCCAGCAGTTTATTTTGGGGTTCGGACTATGGCTACACCTTC.

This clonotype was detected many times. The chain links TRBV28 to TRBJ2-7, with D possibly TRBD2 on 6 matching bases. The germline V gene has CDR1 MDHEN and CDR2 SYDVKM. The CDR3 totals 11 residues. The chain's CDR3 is CVAGLGYEQYF. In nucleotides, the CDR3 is TGTGTGGCGGGGCTGGGCTACGAGCAGTACTTC.

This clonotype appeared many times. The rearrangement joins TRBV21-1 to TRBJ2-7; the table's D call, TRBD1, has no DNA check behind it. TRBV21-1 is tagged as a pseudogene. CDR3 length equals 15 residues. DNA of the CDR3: TGTGCCAGCACCACACCCAAAGGCAGGACGGGGGAGCAGTACTTC. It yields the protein CASTTPKGRTGEQYF.

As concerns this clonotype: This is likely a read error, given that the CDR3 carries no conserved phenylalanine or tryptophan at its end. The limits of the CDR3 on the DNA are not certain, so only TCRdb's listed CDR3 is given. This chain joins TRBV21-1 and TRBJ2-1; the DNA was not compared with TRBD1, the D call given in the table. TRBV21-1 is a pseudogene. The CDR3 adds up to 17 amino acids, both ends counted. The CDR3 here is CASSKDGRQPQGGEQFL.

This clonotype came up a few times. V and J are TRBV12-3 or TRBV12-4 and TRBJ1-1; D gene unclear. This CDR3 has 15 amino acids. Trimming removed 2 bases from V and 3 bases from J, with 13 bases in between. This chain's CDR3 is CASSLWAGVHTEAFF. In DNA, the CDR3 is TGTGCCAGCAGTTTATGGGCCGGGGTTCACACTGAAGCTTTCTTT.

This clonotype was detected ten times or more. The CDR3 loop reads CASSPQDAEETQYF. The CDR3 bases are TGTGCCAGCTCACCACAGGACGCAGAAGAGACCCAGTACTTC. This chain connects TRBV18 to TRBJ2-5; D is uncertain. The V gene's germline CDR1 is KGHSH and CDR2 LQKENI. With 1 base removed from V and 3 bases from J, the gap between germline ends came to 9 bases. The CDR3 is 14 amino acids.

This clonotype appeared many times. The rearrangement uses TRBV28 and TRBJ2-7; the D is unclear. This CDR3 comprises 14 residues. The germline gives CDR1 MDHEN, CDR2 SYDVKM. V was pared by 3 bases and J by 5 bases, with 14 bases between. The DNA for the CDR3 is TGTGCCAGCAGTTTTATGGGCGACCTGGACGAGCAGTACTTC. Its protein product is CASSFMGDLDEQYF.

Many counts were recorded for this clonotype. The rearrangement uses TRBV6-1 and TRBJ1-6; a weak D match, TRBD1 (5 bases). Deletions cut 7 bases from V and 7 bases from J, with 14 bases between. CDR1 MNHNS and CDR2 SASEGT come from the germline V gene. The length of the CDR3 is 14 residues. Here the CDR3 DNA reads TGTGCCAGCACGGGAGGGGCCTGGAATTCACCCCTCCACTTT. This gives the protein CASTGGAWNSPLHF.

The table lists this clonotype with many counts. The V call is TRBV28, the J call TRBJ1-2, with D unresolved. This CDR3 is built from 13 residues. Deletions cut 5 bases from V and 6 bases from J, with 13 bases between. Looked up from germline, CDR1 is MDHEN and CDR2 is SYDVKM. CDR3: CASSLWGYDGYTF. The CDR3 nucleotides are TGTGCCAGCAGTCTCTGGGGATACGATGGCTACACCTTC.

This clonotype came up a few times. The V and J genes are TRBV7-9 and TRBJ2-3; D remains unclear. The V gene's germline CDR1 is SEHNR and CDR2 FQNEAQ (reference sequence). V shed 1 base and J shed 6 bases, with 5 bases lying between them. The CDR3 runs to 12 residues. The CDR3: CASSLDLDTQYF. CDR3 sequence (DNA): TGTGCCAGCAGCTTAGACTTGGATACGCAGTATTTT.